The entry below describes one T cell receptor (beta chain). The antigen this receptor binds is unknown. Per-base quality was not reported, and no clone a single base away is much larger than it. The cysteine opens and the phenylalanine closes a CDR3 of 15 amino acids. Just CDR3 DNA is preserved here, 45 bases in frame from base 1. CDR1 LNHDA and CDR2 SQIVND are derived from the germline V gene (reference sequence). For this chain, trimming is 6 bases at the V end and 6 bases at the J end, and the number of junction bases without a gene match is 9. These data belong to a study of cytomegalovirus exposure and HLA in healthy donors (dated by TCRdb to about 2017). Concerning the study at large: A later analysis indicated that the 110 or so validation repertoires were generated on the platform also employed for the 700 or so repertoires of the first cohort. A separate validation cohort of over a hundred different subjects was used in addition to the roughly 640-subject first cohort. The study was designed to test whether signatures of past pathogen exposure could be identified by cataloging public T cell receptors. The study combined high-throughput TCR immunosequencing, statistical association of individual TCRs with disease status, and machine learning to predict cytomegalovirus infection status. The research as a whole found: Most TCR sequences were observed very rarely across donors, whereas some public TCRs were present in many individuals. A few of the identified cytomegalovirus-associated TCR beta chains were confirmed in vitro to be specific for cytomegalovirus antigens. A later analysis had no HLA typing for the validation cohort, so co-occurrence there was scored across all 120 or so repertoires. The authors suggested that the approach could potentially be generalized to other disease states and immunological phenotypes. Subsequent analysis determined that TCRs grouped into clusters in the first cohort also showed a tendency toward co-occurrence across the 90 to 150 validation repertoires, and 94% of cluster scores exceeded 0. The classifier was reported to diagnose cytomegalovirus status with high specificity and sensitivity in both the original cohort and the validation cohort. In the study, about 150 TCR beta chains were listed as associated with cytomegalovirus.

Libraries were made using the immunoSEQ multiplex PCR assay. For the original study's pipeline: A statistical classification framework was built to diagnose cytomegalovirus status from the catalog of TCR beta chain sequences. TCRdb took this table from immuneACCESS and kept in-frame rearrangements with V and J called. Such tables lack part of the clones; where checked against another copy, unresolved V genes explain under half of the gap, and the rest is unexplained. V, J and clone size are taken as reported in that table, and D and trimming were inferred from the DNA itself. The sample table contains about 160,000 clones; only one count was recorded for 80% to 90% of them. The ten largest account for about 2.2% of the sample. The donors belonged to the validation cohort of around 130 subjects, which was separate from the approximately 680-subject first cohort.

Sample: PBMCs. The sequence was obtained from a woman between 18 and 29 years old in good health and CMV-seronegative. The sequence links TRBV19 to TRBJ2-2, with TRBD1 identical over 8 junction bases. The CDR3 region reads CASRTPTGESGELFF. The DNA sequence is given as TGTGCCAGTAGGACCCCGACAGGGGAGTCCGGGGAGCTGTTTTTT. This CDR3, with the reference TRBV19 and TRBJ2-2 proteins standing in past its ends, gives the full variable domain DGGITQSPKYLFRKEGQNVTLSCEQNLNHDAMYWYRQDPGQGLRLIYYSQIVNDFQKGDIAEGYSVSREKKESFPLTVTSAQKNPTAFYLCASRTPTGESGELFFGEGSRLTVL.